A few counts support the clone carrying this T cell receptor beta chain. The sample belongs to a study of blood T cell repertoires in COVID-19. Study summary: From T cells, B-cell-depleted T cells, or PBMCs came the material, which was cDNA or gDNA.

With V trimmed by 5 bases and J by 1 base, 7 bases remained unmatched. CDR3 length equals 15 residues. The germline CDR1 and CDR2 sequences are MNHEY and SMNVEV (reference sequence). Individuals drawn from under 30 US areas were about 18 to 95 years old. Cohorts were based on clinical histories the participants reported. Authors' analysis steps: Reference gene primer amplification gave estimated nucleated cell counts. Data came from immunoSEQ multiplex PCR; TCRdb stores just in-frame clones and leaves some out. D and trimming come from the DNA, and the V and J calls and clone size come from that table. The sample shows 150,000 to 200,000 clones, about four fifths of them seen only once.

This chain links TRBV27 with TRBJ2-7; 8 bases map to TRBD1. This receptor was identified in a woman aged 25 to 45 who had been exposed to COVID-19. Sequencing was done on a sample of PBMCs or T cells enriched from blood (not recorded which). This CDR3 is CASSPSRDRSYEQYF. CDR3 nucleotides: TGTGCCAGCAGTCCCTCCAGGGACAGGTCCTACGAGCAGTACTTC.